This section outlines one T cell receptor (beta chain) sequence together with its context. The target antigen is unknown. The data derive from a study of T-cell memory formation after mild COVID-19. V lost 2 bases and J 4 bases, leaving 5 bases between the germline ends. This CDR3 spans 12 amino acids. Findings and limits, study-wide: The authors left the SARS-CoV-2 specificity of second-wave clones peaking on day 37 unconfirmed. Several responding clones turned up in pre-infection memory, indicating that cross-reactive memory may have taken part. Chiefly within CM and EM were the contracting CD4+ clones; CD8+ ones were within EMRA.

TCRdb reprocessed the 5' RACE reads via MiXCR and lists one record per CDR3 protein. This sample has approximately 240,000 distinct CDR3 sequences, with approximately 16% found just once. Sequences were obtained from PBMCs or a T cell subset sorted from them (not recorded which). This receptor was obtained from a man aged 18 to 29 who had mild COVID-19 (a few samples of this study predate the infection). Cell type and time point are not known. V and J are TRBV12-3 or TRBV12-4 and TRBJ1-1; D unclear. The CDR3: CASSLMSTEAFF. Here the CDR3 DNA reads TGTGCCAGCAGTTTAATGAGCACTGAAGCTTTCTTT.